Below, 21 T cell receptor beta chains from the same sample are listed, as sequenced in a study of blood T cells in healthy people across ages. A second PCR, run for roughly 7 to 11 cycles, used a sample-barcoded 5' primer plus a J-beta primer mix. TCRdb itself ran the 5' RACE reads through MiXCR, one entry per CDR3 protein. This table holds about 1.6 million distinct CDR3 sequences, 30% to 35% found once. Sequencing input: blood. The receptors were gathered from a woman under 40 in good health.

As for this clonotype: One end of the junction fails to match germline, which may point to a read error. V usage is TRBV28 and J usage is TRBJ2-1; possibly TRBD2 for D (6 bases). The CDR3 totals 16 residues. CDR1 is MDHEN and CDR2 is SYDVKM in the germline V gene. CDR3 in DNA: TGTGCCGGCAGTACCTTAGCGGAAAGCTCCTACAATGAGCAGTTCTTC. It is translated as CAGSTLAESSYNEQFF.

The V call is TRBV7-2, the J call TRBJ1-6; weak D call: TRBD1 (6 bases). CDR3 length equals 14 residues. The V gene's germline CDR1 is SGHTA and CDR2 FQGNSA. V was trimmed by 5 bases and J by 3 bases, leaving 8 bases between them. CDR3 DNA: TGTGCCAGCAGCACCAGGGGCTATAATTCACCCCTCCACTTT. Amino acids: CASSTRGYNSPLHF.

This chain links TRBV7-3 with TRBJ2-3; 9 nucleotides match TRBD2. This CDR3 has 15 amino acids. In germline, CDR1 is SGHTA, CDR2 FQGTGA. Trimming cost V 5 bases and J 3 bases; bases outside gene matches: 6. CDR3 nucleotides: TGTGCCAGCAGCCCCCAGACTAGCGGTACAGATACGCAGTATTTT. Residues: CASSPQTSGTDTQYF. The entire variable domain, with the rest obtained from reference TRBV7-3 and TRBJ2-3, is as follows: GAGVSQTPSNKVTEKGKYVELRCDPISGHTALYWYRQSLGQGPEFLIYFQGTGAADDSGLPNDRFFAVRPEGSVSTLKIQRTERGDSAVYLCASSPQTSGTDTQYFGPGTRLTVL.

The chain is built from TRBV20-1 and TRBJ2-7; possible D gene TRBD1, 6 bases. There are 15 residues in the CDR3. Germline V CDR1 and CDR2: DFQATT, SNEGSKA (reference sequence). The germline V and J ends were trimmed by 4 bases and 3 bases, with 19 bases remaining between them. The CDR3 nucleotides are TGCAGTGCTATTAGCCCGAGGACAGCACACTACGAGCAGTACTTC. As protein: CSAISPRTAHYEQYF.

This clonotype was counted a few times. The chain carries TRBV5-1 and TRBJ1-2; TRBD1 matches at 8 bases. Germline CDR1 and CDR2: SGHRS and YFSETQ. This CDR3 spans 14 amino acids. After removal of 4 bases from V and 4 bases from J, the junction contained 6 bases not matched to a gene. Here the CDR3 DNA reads TGCGCCAGCAGCCCGGCAGGGGGCGTCTATGGCTACACCTTC. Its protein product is CASSPAGGVYGYTF.

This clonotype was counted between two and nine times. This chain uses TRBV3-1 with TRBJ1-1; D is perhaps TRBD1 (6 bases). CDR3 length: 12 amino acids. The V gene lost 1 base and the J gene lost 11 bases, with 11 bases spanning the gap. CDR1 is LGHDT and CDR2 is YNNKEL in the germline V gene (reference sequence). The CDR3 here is CASSQGGTTAFF. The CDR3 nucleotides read TGTGCCAGCAGCCAAGGGGGGACAACGGCTTTCTTT. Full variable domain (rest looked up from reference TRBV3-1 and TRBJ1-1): DTAVSQTPKYLVTQMGNDKSIKCEQNLGHDTMYWYKQDSKKFLKIMFSYNNKELIINETVPNRFSPKSPDKAHLNLHINSLELGDSAVYFCASSQGGTTAFFGQGTRLTVV.

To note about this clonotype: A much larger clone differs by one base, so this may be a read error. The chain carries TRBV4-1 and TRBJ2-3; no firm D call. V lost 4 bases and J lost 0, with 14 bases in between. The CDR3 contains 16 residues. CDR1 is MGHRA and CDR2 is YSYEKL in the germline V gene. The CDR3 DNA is TGCGCCAGCAGCCGAAGCCCCGAAGGGAGCACAGATACGCAGTATTTT. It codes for CASSRSPEGSTDTQYF.

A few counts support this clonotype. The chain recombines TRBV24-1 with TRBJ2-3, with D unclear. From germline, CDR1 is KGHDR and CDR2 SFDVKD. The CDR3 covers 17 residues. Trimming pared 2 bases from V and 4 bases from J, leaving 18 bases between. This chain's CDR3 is CATSDSALAPGPDTQYF. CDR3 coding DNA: TGTGCCACCAGTGATTCCGCCCTCGCACCGGGTCCAGATACGCAGTATTTT.

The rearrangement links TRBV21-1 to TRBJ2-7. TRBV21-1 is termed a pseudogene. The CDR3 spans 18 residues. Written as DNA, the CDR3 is TGTGCCAGCAGCAAACTTGATTTCGAGGCAAAAATTTCCCACGAGCAGTACTTC. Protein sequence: CASSKLDFEAKISHEQYF.

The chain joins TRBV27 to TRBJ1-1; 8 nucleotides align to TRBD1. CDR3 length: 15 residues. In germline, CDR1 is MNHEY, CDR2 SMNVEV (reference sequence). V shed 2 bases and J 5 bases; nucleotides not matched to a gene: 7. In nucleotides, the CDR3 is TGTGCCAGCAGTTTAGGGACAGGTGGGGTAACTGAAGCTTTCTTT. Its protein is CASSLGTGGVTEAFF.

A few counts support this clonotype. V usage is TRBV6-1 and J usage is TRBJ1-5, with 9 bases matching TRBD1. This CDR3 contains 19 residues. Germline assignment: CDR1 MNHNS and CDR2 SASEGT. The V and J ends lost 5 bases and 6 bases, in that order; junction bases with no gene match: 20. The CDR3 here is CASSRPGQGGASGTQPQHF. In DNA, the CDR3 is TGTGCCAGCAGTCGCCCGGGACAGGGAGGAGCGAGCGGCACTCAGCCCCAGCATTTT.

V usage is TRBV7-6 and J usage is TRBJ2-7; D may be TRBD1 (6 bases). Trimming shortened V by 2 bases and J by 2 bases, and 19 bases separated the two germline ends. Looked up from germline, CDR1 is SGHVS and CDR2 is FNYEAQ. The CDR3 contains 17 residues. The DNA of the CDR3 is TGTGCCAGCAGCTTAACCGATTCTACAGGGCACCCCTACGAGCAGTACTTC. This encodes CASSLTDSTGHPYEQYF.

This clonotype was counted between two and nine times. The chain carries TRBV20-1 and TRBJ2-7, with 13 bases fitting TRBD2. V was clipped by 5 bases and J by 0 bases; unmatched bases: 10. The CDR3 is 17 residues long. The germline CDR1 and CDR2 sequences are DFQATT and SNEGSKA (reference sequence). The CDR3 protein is CSALGTSGAGDSYEQYF. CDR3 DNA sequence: TGCAGTGCTCTCGGGACTAGCGGGGCGGGGGACTCCTACGAGCAGTACTTC.

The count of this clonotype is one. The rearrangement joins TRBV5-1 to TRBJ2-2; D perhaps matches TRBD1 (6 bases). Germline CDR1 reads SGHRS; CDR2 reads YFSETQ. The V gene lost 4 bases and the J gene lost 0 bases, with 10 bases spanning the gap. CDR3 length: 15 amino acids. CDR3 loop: CASSPTGSNTGELFF. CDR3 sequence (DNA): TGCGCCAGCAGCCCGACAGGTTCGAACACCGGGGAGCTGTTTTTT.

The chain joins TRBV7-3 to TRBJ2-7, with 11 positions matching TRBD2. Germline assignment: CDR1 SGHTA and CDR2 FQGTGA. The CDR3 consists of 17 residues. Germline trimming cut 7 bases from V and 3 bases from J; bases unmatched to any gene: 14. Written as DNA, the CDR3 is TGTGCCAGCAATCCACTAGCGGGAGCTCCCTCAGGCTACGAGCAGTACTTC. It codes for CASNPLAGAPSGYEQYF. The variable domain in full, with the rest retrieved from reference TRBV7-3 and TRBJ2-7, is GAGVSQTPSNKVTEKGKYVELRCDPISGHTALYWYRQSLGQGPEFLIYFQGTGAADDSGLPNDRFFAVRPEGSVSTLKIQRTERGDSAVYLCASNPLAGAPSGYEQYFGPGTRLTVT.

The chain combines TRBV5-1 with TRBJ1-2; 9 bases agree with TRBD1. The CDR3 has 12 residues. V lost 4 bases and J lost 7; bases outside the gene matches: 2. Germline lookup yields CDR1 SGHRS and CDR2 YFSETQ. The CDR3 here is CASSQTGGGYTF. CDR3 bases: TGCGCCAGCAGCCAGACAGGGGGTGGCTACACCTTC.

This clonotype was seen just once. The CDR3 reads CSARVFPGAHGYTF. DNA for the CDR3: TGCAGTGCTAGAGTCTTCCCCGGGGCCCATGGCTACACCTTC. V gene TRBV20-1 combines with J gene TRBJ1-2; a weak D match, TRBD1 (5 bases). The CDR3 is made up of 14 amino acids. Trimming removed 1 base at V and 6 bases at J, with 15 bases between. Germline-derived CDR1 and CDR2 are DFQATT and SNEGSKA (reference sequence).

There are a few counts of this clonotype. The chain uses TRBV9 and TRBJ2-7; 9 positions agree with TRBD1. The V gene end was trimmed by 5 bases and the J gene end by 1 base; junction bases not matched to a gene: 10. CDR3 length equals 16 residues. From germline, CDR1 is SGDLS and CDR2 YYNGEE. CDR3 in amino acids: CASSLEGTGRSYEQYF. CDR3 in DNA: TGTGCCAGCAGTTTGGAAGGGACAGGGAGGTCCTACGAGCAGTACTTC.

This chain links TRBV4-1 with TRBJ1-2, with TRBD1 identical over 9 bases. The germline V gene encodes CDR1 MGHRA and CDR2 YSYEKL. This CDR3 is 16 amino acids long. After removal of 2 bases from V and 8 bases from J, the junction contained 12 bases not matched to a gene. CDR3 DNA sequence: TGCGCCAGCAGCCAACCTACAGGGGGCCGGGGCCGAGGCTACACCTTC. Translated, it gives CASSQPTGGRGRGYTF.

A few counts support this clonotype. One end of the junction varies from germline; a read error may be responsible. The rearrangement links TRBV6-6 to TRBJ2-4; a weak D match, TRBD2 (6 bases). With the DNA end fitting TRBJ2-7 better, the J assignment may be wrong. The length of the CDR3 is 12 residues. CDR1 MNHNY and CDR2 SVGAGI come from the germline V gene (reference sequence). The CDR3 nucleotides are TGTGTCAGCACCCTCTTCGGGGGCGAGCAGTACTTC. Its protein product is CVSTLFGGEQYF.

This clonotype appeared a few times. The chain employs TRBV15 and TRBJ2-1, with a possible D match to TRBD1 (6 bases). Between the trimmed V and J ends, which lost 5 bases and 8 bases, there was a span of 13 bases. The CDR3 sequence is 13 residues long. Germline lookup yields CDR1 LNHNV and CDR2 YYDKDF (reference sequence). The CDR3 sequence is CATSEGVFDEQFF. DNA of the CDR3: TGTGCCACCAGCGAGGGGGTGTTCGATGAGCAGTTCTTC.